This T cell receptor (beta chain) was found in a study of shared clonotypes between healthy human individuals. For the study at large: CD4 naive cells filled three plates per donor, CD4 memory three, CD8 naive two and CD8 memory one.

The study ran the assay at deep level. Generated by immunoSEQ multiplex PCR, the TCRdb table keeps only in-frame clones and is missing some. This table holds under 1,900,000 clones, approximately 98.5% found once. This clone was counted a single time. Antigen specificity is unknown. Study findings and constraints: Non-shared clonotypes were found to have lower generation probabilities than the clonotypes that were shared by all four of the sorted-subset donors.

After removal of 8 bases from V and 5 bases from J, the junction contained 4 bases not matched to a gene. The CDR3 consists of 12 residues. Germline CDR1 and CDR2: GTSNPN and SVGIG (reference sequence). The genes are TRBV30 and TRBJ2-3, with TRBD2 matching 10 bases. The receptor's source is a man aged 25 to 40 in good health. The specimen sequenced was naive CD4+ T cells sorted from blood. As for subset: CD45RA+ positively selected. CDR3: CAESGRGDTQYF. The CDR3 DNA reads TGTGCCGAAAGCGGGAGGGGAGATACGCAGTATTTT.